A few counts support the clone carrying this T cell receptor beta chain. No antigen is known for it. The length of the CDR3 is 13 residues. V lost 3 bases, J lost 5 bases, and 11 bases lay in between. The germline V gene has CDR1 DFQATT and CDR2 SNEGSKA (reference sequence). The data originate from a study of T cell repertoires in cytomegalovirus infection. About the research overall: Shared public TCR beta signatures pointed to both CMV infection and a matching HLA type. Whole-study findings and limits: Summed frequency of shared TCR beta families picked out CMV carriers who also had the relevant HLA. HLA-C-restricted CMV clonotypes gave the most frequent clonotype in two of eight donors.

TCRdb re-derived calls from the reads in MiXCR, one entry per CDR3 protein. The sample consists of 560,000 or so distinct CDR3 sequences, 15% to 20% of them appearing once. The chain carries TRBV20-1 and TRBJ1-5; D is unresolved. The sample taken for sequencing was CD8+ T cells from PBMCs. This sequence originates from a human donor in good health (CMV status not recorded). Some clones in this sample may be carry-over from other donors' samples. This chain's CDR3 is CSASRPGYQPQHF. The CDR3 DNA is TGCAGTGCTAGCCGACCGGGGTATCAGCCCCAGCATTTT.